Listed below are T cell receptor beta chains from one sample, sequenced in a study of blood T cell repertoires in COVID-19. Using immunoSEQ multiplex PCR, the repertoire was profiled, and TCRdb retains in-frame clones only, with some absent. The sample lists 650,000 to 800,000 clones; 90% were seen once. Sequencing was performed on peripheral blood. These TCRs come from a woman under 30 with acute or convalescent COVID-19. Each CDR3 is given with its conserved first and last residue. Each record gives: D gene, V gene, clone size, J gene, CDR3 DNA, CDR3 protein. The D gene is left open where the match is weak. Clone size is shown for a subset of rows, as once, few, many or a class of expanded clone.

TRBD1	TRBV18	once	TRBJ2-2	TGTGCCAGCTCACCACTCGGGACAGGGCTTTCGAACACCGGGGAGCTGTTTTTT	CASSPLGTGLSNTGELFF
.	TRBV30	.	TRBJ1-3	TGTGCCTGGAGTGTAGGACAGTCCTCTGGAAACACCATATATTTT	CAWSVGQSSGNTIYF
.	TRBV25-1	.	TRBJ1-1	TGTGCCAGCAGTGAATTGAACAGGGTGGGCACTGAAGCTTTCTTT	CASSELNRVGTEAFF
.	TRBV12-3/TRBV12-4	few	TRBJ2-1	TGTGCCAGCAGTTTCAACAATGAGCAGTTCTTC	CASSFNNEQFF
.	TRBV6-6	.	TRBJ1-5	TGTGCCAGCAGCCCACAGGGTGTGCAGCCCCAGCATTTT	CASSPQGVQPQHF
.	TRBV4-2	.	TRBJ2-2	TGTGCCAGCAGCCAAGAATCGGGCGGGGCTACCGGGGAGCTGTTTTTT	CASSQESGGATGELFF
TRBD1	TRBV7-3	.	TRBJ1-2	TGTGCCAGCAGCCCTACAGGGGCTACTAACTATGGCTACACCTTC	CASSPTGATNYGYTF
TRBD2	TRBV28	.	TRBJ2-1	TGTGCCAGCAGTTCCCCCGGGGGGGTCAATGAGCAGTTCTTC	CASSSPGGVNEQFF
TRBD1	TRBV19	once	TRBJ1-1	TGTGCCAGTAATCAGGGGGCGGCCACTGAAGCTTTCTTT	CASNQGAATEAFF
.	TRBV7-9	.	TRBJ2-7	TGTGCCAGCAGCCCTACGGCAGGGGCTCGGCAGTACTTC	CASSPTAGARQYF
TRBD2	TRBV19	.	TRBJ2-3	TGTGCCAGTACCGCAGTGGGACTAGCGGGGGCCTCCAACACAGATACGCAGTATTTT	CASTAVGLAGASNTDTQYF
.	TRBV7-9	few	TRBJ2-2	TGTGCCAGCAGCTTAGATTGGTCGCGGGGAAGGACCGGGGAGCTGTTTTTT	CASSLDWSRGRTGELFF
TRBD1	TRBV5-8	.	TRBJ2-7	TGTGCCAGCAGCTTGGCCGGGACAGGGCCCTACGAGCAGTACTTC	CASSLAGTGPYEQYF
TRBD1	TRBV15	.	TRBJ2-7	TGTGCCACCAGCAGAGTTCACACAGGGGTCTACGAGCAGTACTTC	CATSRVHTGVYEQYF
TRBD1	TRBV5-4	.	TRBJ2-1	TGTGCCAGCAGCTTGGGGGACAGACTGTACAATGAGCAGTTCTTC	CASSLGDRLYNEQFF
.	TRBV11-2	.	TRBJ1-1	TGTGCCAGCAGCTCCCTCAAGGCAGAGGACACTGAAGCTTTCTTT	CASSSLKAEDTEAFF
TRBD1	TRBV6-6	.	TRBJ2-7	TGTGCCAGCAGCTCCCCCCGGGACAGAATCTTCGGTTACTACTACGAGCAGTACTTC	CASSSPRDRIFGYYYEQYF
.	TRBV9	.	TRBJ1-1	TGTGCCAGCAGCGCGGAGCCAGGGAGGGTTATGAACACTGAAGCTTTCTTT	CASSAEPGRVMNTEAFF
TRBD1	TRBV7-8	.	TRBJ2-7	TGTGCCAGCAGCCGACAGGGGTACGAGCAGTACTTC	CASSRQGYEQYF
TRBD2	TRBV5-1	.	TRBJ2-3	TGCGCCAGCTTCTTCGGGGGGGTAGCGGATACGCAGTATTTT	CASFFGGVADTQYF
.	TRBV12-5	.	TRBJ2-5	TGTGCTAGTGGTCCCCCTTTGGGGTCGGGGGGCCTAGAGACCCAGTACTTC	CASGPPLGSGGLETQYF
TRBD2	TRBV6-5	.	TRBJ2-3	TGTGCCAGCAGTTACGGAGCGGGGGCAAAGAGAGATACGCAGTATTTT	CASSYGAGAKRDTQYF
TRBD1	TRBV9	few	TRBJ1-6	TGTGCCAGCAGAAGGGGGCAAGATAATTCACCCCTCCACTTT	CASRRGQDNSPLHF
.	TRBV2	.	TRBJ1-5	TGTGCCAGCAGTGCGGGGGGGAGGGACAATCAGCCCCAGCATTTT	CASSAGGRDNQPQHF
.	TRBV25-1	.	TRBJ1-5	TGTGCCAGCAGTCCCGCCCGGCAGGTCGGCCAGCCCCAGCATTTT	CASSPARQVGQPQHF
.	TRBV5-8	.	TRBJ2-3	TGTGCCAGCAGCTTGGAACGGAGCACAGATACGCAGTATTTT	CASSLERSTDTQYF
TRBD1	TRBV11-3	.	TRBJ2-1	TGTGCCAGCAGTCAAGGGGCCGGCAGGGGGCATGAGCAGTTCTTC	CASSQGAGRGHEQFF
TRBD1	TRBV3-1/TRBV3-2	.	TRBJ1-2	TGTGCCAGCAGCCAAGACCCAAGACGAGACAGGGTCTATGGCTACACCTTC	CASSQDPRRDRVYGYTF
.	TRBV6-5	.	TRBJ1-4	TGTGCCAGCAGTTACACCAGGGGTAGATCTTATGAAAAACTGTTTTTT	CASSYTRGRSYEKLFF
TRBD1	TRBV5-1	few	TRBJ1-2	TGCGCCAGCAGACAGTCCCGGGACAGGGAGCGGTTCTATGGCTACACCTTC	CASRQSRDRERFYGYTF
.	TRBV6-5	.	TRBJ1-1	TGTGCCAGCAGTTATGGACAGCAGAACACTGAAGCTTTCTTT	CASSYGQQNTEAFF
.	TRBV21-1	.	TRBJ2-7	TGTGCCAGCAGCTTGCGCTACGAGCAGTACTTC	CASSLRYEQYF
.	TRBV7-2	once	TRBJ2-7	TGTGCCAGCAGCTTATTGTCGTTCTACGAGCAGTACTTC	CASSLLSFYEQYF
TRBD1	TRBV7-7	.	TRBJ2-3	TGTGCCAGCAGCTCGGGACAGGGAGGGCGAGATACGCAGTATTTT	CASSSGQGGRDTQYF
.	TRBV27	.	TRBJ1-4	TGTGCCAGCAGCCCCTGGGGGCCTAATGAAAAACTGTTTTTT	CASSPWGPNEKLFF
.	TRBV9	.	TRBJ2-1	TGTGCCAGCAATTCTCTAGGGGCGTACAATGAGCAGTTCTTC	CASNSLGAYNEQFF
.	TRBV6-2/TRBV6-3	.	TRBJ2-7	TGTGCCAGCAGCCAGGGGACCTACGAGCAGTACTTC	CASSQGTYEQYF
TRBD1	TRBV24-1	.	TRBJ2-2	TGTGCCACCAGTGATGGACAGGGGGCCGGAGATGACGGGGAGCTGTTTTTT	CATSDGQGAGDDGELFF
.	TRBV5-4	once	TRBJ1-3	TGTGCCAGCAGCTTAGCAGGGTCCTACTCTGGAAACACCATATATTTT	CASSLAGSYSGNTIYF
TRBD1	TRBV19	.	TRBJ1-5	TGTGCCAGTCAAACTTCGACAGGGCTCAATCAGCCCCAGCATTTT	CASQTSTGLNQPQHF
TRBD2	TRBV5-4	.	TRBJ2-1	TGTGCCAGCAGCTTGAGACTAGCGGGGTTGGGCAATGAGCAGTTCTTC	CASSLRLAGLGNEQFF
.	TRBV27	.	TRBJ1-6	TGTGCCAGCAGTTTAGCAACAGGGTCCTATTCACCCCTCCACTTT	CASSLATGSYSPLHF
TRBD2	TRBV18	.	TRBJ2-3	TGTGCCAGCTCACCCCCCAGCGGGGTAGGCACAGATACGCAGTATTTT	CASSPPSGVGTDTQYF
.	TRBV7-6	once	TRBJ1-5	TGTGCCAGCAGCTTAGTAGGGGAAAGCAATCAGCCCCAGCATTTT	CASSLVGESNQPQHF
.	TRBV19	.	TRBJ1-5	TGTGCCAGCAAAGGACAGATTAGCAATCAGCCCCAGCATTTT	CASKGQISNQPQHF
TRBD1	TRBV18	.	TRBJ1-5	TGTGCCAGCTCACAGGGGGCGAGCAATCAGCCCCAGCATTTT	CASSQGASNQPQHF